What follows are 30 T cell receptor delta chains derived from one specimen sequenced in a study of gamma-delta T cells after stem cell transplantation. TCRdb reprocessed the RT-PCR reads using CATT. The sample yields around 1,800 delta-chain clones, about 4% seen once. The material sequenced was gamma-delta T cells. The origin of the receptors is a human donor. It is not recorded whose cells these are; they may come from a transplant donor.

Regarding this clone: A far more abundant clone sits one base away, making this likely a read error. Within the sample, other DNA sequences also encode this same CDR3. This chain joins TRDV2 and TRDJ1, with a tentative D call TRDD3 (6 bases). CDR1 and CDR2 (germline): GEAIGNYY, EKD. The CDR3 length is 14 residues. V lost 0 bases and J 4 bases, leaving 11 bases between the germline ends. The CDR3 DNA reads as TGTGCCTGTGACACCATGGGGGGTCGCGATAAACTCATCTTT. Translated: CACDTMGGRDKLIF.

Within the sample, this clone is large (0.1 to 1%). In the same sample, other DNA sequences code for this CDR3. The chain recombines TRDV2 with TRDJ1; 10 positions agree with TRDD3. Unmatched junction bases numbered 12, after V lost 0 bases and J lost 0 bases. Germline V gene lookup returns CDR1 GEAIGNYY and CDR2 EKD. The CDR3 covers 19 residues. CDR3 DNA: TGTGCCTGTGACACCGTTTTGCGTACTGGGGGATTATACACCGATAAACTCATCTTT. Translated, it gives CACDTVLRTGGLYTDKLIF.

With respect to this clone: TCRdb attributes to this sequence the protein of a much larger clone, which differs from the DNA translation at residue 12; a read error is likely, and the protein displayed is translated from the DNA. The rearrangement joins TRDV1 to TRDJ1, with 8 nucleotides matching TRDD3. Trimming at V came to 3 bases and at J to 0 bases, leaving 15 bases not matched to a gene. The CDR3 runs to 19 residues. Per germline, CDR1 TSWWSYY and CDR2 QGS. The CDR3 sequence is CALGDTPTGGPAYTDKLIF. As DNA, the CDR3 is TGTGCTCTTGGGGACACCCCGACTGGGGGGCCAGCGTACACCGATAAACTCATCTTT.

To note about this clone: A far larger clone is off by one base, so a read error is likely. The same CDR3 also results from other DNA sequences found in this sample. The chain carries TRDV2 and TRDJ1, with D unresolved. The CDR3 spans 14 residues. Germline lookup yields CDR1 GEAIGNYY and CDR2 EKD. The CDR3 sequence: CACDTVEYTDKLIF. Written as DNA, the CDR3 is TGCGCCTGTGACACCGTTGAGTACACCGATAAACTCATCTTT.

In its sample, this clone was seen a few times. With only one base between it and a far larger clone, this is likely a read error. In the same sample, other DNA sequences code for this CDR3. The chain uses TRDV2 and TRDJ1, with a weak D call TRDD3 (6 bases). The CDR3 contains 15 residues. CDR1 and CDR2 (germline): GEAIGNYY, EKD. V shed 2 bases and J shed 5 bases, with 17 bases lying between them. DNA of the CDR3: TGTGCCTGTGACAGTTGGGGGCCAAGGGCTGATAAACTCATCTTT. Translating it yields CACDSWGPRADKLIF.

By share of the sample, this clone is medium-sized. It is unclear where the CDR3 begins or ends on the DNA, so no DNA is shown, and the CDR3 is as TCRdb lists it. The chain recombines TRAV29/DV5 with TRDJ1; the table gives TRDD3 as D, unverified against the DNA. Per germline, CDR1 NSMFDY and CDR2 ISSIKDK. The CDR3 extends over 27 residues, inclusive of both ends. This chain's CDR3 is CSVLLCSKRHGLHPFYWGIRKAPKLIF.

Comment on this clone: A read error is likely here: a far larger clone is one base away. This sample also contains other DNA sequences that code for the same CDR3. The rearrangement joins TRDV2 to TRDJ1; D is ambiguous. Germline CDR1 reads GEAIGNYY; CDR2 reads EKD. The CDR3 has 15 residues. The CDR3 sequence: CACDTVSLHTDKLIF. CDR3 nucleotide sequence: TGTGCCTGTGACACCGTCTCCCTCCACACTGATAAACTCATCTTT.

Remarks on this clone: The protein held in TCRdb is that of a much larger clone and does not match this DNA's translation at residue 10, likely because of a read error; the protein shown is translated from the DNA. The chain couples TRDV1 to TRDJ2; 7 nucleotides match TRDD3. Looked up from germline, CDR1 is TSWWSYY and CDR2 is QGS. This CDR3 contains 22 residues. Trimming at V came to 3 bases and at J to 5 bases, leaving 27 bases not matched to a gene. CDR3 DNA sequence: TGTGCTCTTGGGGACCCCGGCCCCTTCATACCCTGGGGGCCCAATTTTACAGCACAACTCTTCTTT. As protein: CALGDPGPFIPWGPNFTAQLFF.

Worth noting for this clone: This DNA translates differently at residue 7 from the TCRdb protein, which is that of a much larger clone; a read error is likely, and the protein shown is the DNA's own translation. V usage is TRDV1 and J usage is TRDJ1; the D gene is possibly TRDD3 (6 bases). Germline V CDR1 and CDR2: TSWWSYY, QGS. V was pared by 2 bases and J by 4 bases, with 26 bases between. The CDR3 length is 19 residues. CDR3 sequence: CALGEANLGLPLGIDKLIF. CDR3 nucleotides: TGTGCTCTTGGGGAAGCCAACCTTGGTCTACCGCTGGGGATCGATAAACTCATCTTT.

The gene calls are TRDV1 and TRDJ1; possible D gene TRDD3, 6 bases. Trimming stripped 3 bases from V and 3 bases from J, with 26 bases between. CDR1 and CDR2 (germline): TSWWSYY, QGS. CDR3 length equals 19 residues. CDR3 region: CALGEPQGIPWGQPDKLIF. The CDR3 DNA follows: TGTGCTCTTGGGGAGCCACAGGGAATTCCGTGGGGGCAGCCCGATAAACTCATCTTT.

In this sample, this clone turned up a few times. TCRdb's listed protein matches a much larger clone and diverges from this DNA's translation at residue 3, likely through a read error; the protein shown comes from the DNA. The J gene is TRDJ1, the V gene TRDV2; D remains ambiguous. The CDR3 consists of 15 residues. Per germline, CDR1 GEAIGNYY and CDR2 EKD. CDR3 coding DNA: TGTGCCCGTGACCTCATTCCGCACAAACCAGGAAACCTCATCTTT. Protein sequence: CARDLIPHKPGNLIF.

This clone was seen at least ten times. A read error is likely here: a far larger clone is one base away. The rearrangement uses TRDV1 and TRDJ1, with D perhaps matching TRDD2 (8 bases). The CDR3 has 21 amino acids. Germline CDR1 reads TSWWSYY; CDR2 reads QGS. Trimming removed 2 bases at V and 8 bases at J, with 36 bases between. CDR3 nucleotides: TGTGCTCTTGGGGAAATTGTCTTCCTACTTCCACTGGGGTCTACCTGGGGCAAACTCATCTTT. Protein: CALGEIVFLLPLGSTWGKLIF.

Remarks on this clone: A read error is likely here: a far larger clone is one base away. This same CDR3 is encoded by further DNA sequences in the sample. The chain couples TRDV1 to TRDJ1; possibly TRDD3 for D (6 bases). The V end lost 4 bases, the J end lost 3 bases, and 42 bases lay between the germline ends. Germline-derived CDR1 and CDR2 are TSWWSYY and QGS. This CDR3 comprises 24 residues. DNA of the CDR3: TGTGCTCTTGGGGCTTTGGGCCCTCACCTACTCCTGGGAGAGACCTGGGGCTGCCCCGATAAACTCATCTTT. Translating gives CALGALGPHLLLGETWGCPDKLIF.

For this clone: A much larger clone sits a single nucleotide away, making a read error possible. This specimen includes other DNA sequences encoding the same CDR3. This chain joins TRDV1 and TRDJ1, with 8 bases lining up with TRDD3. Germline assignment: CDR1 TSWWSYY and CDR2 QGS. The CDR3 runs to 22 residues. The CDR3 sequence is CALGEHRSPYWGSPLYTDKLIF. For the CDR3, the DNA is TGTGCTCTTGGGGAACACAGAAGTCCGTACTGGGGGTCCCCATTGTACACCGATAAACTAATCTTT.

Judged by abundance, this clone is medium-sized. This chain joins TRDV1 and TRDJ1; TRDD3 matches at 13 bases. V gave up 1 base and J gave up 0 bases; unmatched junction bases: 35. CDR3 length equals 28 residues. From germline, CDR1 is TSWWSYY and CDR2 QGS. The CDR3 here is CALGEPQFLPVVLGDTSFPPIYTDKLIF. CDR3 DNA sequence: TGTGCTCTTGGGGAACCCCAATTCCTACCCGTAGTACTGGGGGATACGTCGTTCCCCCCTATTTACACCGATAAACTCATCTTT.

Only a few counts were recorded for this clone. A far larger clone is off by one base, so a read error is likely. This CDR3 is also generated by other DNA sequences in the sample. This CDR3 is CALGEPPNPYWGREYTDKLIF. As DNA, the CDR3 is TGTGCTCTTGGGGAACCGCCCAACCCGTACTGGGGGAGAGAGTACACCGACAAACTCATCTTT. The V and J genes are TRDV1 and TRDJ1, with 9 bases matching TRDD3. The CDR3 contains 21 residues. Per germline, CDR1 TSWWSYY and CDR2 QGS.

This clone is large within its sample. The rearrangement uses TRDV1 and TRDJ1; a weak D match, TRDD3 (5 bases). Germline V gene sequence: CDR1 TSWWSYY, CDR2 QGS. This CDR3 contains 18 residues. V was pared by 3 bases and J by 0 bases, with 20 bases between. CDR3 residues: CALGDSTKGGEYTDKLIF. In DNA form, the CDR3 reads TGTGCTCTTGGGGACAGTACCAAGGGCGGGGAGTACACCGATAAACTCATCTTT.

To note about this clone: The protein TCRdb lists belongs to a much larger clone and differs from this DNA's translation at residue 12, which points to a read error; the protein shown is made from the DNA. The chain links TRDV1 to TRDJ2, with D maybe TRDD2 (5 bases). CDR1 and CDR2 (germline): TSWWSYY, QGS. This CDR3 region has 15 residues. CDR3 protein: CALGDDSSLNARLFF. As DNA, the CDR3 is TGTGCTCTTGGGGATGACTCTTCCCTCAACGCACGACTCTTCTTT.

Turning to this clone: The protein TCRdb gives is from a much larger clone and does not agree with this DNA's translation at residue 9, likely a read error; the protein shown here comes from the DNA. The V and J genes are TRDV1 and TRDJ1; D is possibly TRDD2 (5 bases). There are 15 residues in the CDR3. Germline V lookup: CDR1 TSWWSYY, CDR2 QGS. V shed 5 bases and J shed 1 base, with 14 bases lying between them. The CDR3 loop reads CALGLYFLSTDKLIF. Written as DNA, the CDR3 is TGTGCTCTTGGGCTCTATTTCCTCTCCACCGATAAACTCATCTTT.

By share of the sample, this clone is medium-sized (0.01 to 0.1%). A far larger clone is off by one base, so a read error is likely. Other DNA sequences in the same sample also yield this CDR3. The chain combines TRDV2 with TRDJ2; TRDD3 aligns across 8 bases. Germline-derived CDR1 and CDR2 are GEAIGNYY and EKD. The CDR3 is 17 amino acids. The CDR3 DNA follows: TGTGCCTGTGACGCCATTCCTATTGGGGGATCGACAGCACAGCTCTTCTTT. Protein: CACDAIPIGGSTAQLFF.

This clone appeared a few times. This likely reflects a read error, since a far larger clone is one base away. This CDR3 is also generated by other DNA sequences in the sample. The chain links TRDV1 to TRDJ1; TRDD3 matches at 10 bases. The junction had 17 bases not matched to a gene; V was cut back by 1 base and J by 0 bases. This CDR3 has 21 residues. The germline V gene encodes CDR1 TSWWSYY and CDR2 QGS. The CDR3 region has the DNA TGTGCTCTTGGGGAACGTTTCCTACCGTGGGGGATACCCGAGTACACCGATAAACTCATCTTT. Translated: CALGERFLPWGIPEYTDKLIF.

By share of the sample, this clone is large (0.1 to 1%). Other DNA sequences in this specimen translate into the identical CDR3. This chain joins TRDV1 and TRDJ1; 12 bases align to TRDD3. Germline trimming cut 3 bases from V and 0 bases from J; bases unmatched to any gene: 23. The CDR3 loop spans 23 amino acids. From germline, CDR1 is TSWWSYY and CDR2 QGS. CDR3 nucleotide sequence: TGTGCTCTTGGGGACCCCCCCCTCTTCCGCTACTGGGGGATACTCTATGACACCGATAAACTCATCTTT. This sequence encodes CALGDPPLFRYWGILYDTDKLIF.

By frequency in the sample, this clone is medium-sized. The genes are TRDV1 and TRDJ2; 9 nucleotides align to TRDD2. The length of the CDR3 is 21 residues. Germline CDR1 and CDR2: TSWWSYY and QGS. Trimming cost V 1 base and J 5 bases; bases outside gene matches: 20. The CDR3 DNA sequence: TGTGCTCTTGGGGAACCTGCCTTCCTACCCTGGGGGCCCAATTTTACAGCACAACTCTTCTTT. Translated, it gives CALGEPAFLPWGPNFTAQLFF.

This clone showed up just a few times. The amino acid sequence in TCRdb belongs to a much larger clone and departs from this DNA's translation at residue 15, likely a sequencing read error; the sequence shown is translated from the DNA. The chain links TRDV1 to TRDJ1; 7 bases fit TRDD3. J was trimmed by 1 base and V by 1 base; bases with no gene match: 24. Looked up from germline, CDR1 is TSWWSYY and CDR2 is QGS. The length of the CDR3 is 22 residues. The CDR3 coding sequence is TGTGCTCTTGGGGAACCTTCTAACCCGTTCCTTTACTGGGGATCGGCCACCGATAAACTCATCTTT. This translates into CALGEPSNPFLYWGSATDKLIF.

This clone was counted a few times. The protein that TCRdb holds for this DNA derives from a much larger clone and differs from the translated DNA at residue 7, which likely indicates a read error; the protein shown here is translated from the DNA. The CDR3 sequence is CALGDPVPFLPWGPNFTAQLFF. In DNA form, the CDR3 reads TGTGCTCTTGGGGACCCCGTCCCCTTCCTACCCTGGGGGCCCAATTTTACAGCACAACTCTTCTTT. V gene TRDV1 combines with J gene TRDJ2, with 9 bases lining up with TRDD2. In germline, CDR1 is TSWWSYY, CDR2 QGS. J gave up 5 bases and V 3 bases, and 25 bases lay outside the gene matches. The CDR3 loop spans 22 amino acids.

This chain joins TRDV1 and TRDJ1, with TRDD2 identical over 7 bases. Germline loops: CDR1 TSWWSYY, CDR2 QGS. J was trimmed by 5 bases and V by 3 bases; bases with no gene match: 9. The CDR3 contains 15 residues. The CDR3 coding sequence is TGTGCTCTTGGGGAGGTTCCTACGCCCAAAGATAAACTCATCTTT. It yields the protein CALGEVPTPKDKLIF.

The sample holds a few counts of this clone. Only one base separates this from a far larger clonotype, so it likely reflects a read error. The same CDR3 is also encoded by other DNA sequences in this sample. The chain carries TRDV1 and TRDJ1; 10 bases line up with TRDD3. CDR3 size: 21 residues. CDR1 is TSWWSYY and CDR2 is QGS in the germline V gene. The CDR3 reads CALGSALLFGRTGGSTDKLIF. As DNA, the CDR3 is TGTGCCCTTGGGTCCGCTCTACTCTTTGGGCGTACTGGGGGATCCACCGATAAACTCATCTTT.

This clone was picked up a small number of times. Given a far larger clone just one base away, this is likely a sequencing read error. The sample contains more than one DNA sequence encoding this CDR3. The V call is TRDV1, the J call TRDJ1, with D possibly being TRDD2 or TRDD3 (7 bases each). CDR3 length: 24 amino acids. Trimming left V 3 bases short and J 0 bases short, with 38 bases between. Germline V lookup: CDR1 TSWWSYY, CDR2 QGS. As DNA, the CDR3 is TGTGCTCTTGGGGAGCCACCCTTCCTCTACTGGGGTATATGGAAAGGTCGGGACACCGATAAACTCATCTTT. It translates to CALGEPPFLYWGIWKGRDTDKLIF.

Note on this clone: Since a far larger clone is one base different, this is likely a read error. Other nucleotide sequences in the sample specify the same CDR3. This chain uses TRDV1 with TRDJ2; TRDD2 agrees at 9 bases. Per germline, CDR1 TSWWSYY and CDR2 QGS. With V trimmed by 6 bases and J by 5 bases, 28 bases remained unmatched. The CDR3 length is 22 residues. Here the CDR3 reads CALGDPGPFLPWGPNFTAQLFF. CDR3 coding DNA: TGTGCTCTTGGAGACCCCGGCCCCTTCCTACCCTGGGGGCCCAATTTTACAGCACAACTCTTCTTT.

Note on this clone: The translation of this DNA and the TCRdb protein of a much larger clone differ at residue 20, probably owing to a read error; the protein shown here is translated from the DNA. The chain is built from TRDV2 and TRDJ3; TRDD3 aligns across 8 bases. The CDR3 contains 22 residues. Per the germline V gene, CDR1 is GEAIGNYY and CDR2 is EKD. The CDR3 nucleotides are TGTGCCTGTGACACCGTGTTTCTGGGGGAAAGCTTGAGCTCCTGGGACACCCGACAGGTGTTTTTC. Its translation is CACDTVFLGESLSSWDTRQVFF.